The subject of this entry is one T cell receptor beta chain. These data come from a study of T-cell reconstitution after alpha-beta-depleted transplantation in children. This CDR3 comprises 14 residues. V dropped 5 bases and J dropped 2 bases, with 13 bases sitting between them. CDR1 and CDR2 (germline): SGHNT, YYREEE (reference sequence). A TCRbeta library incorporating unique molecular identifiers was prepared. Using its own MiXCR run on the PCR reads, TCRdb lists one record per CDR3 protein. Of about 500,000 distinct CDR3 sequences listed, about 33% are singletons. The receptor comes from a human donor who donated a stem cell graft to a child with aplastic anemia. The chain is built from TRBV5-4 and TRBJ2-5; D perhaps matches TRBD1 (7 bases). The specimen was PBMCs from the stem cell graft donor, collected from the stem cell graft. In nucleotides, the CDR3 is TGTGCCAGCAGGGAGGGGACAGCTCAAGAGACCCAGTACTTC. Its translation is CASREGTAQETQYF.